This passage covers 10 T cell receptor beta chains from one sample sequenced in a study of T-cell memory formation after mild COVID-19. One entry per CDR3 protein results from TCRdb running MiXCR on the 5' RACE reads. Among about 270,000 distinct CDR3 sequences, approximately 18% were seen once, and the ten largest hold under 30%. The sequenced material came from PBMCs or a T cell subset sorted from them (not recorded which). These receptors were taken from a man in his late teens or twenties who had mild COVID-19 (a few samples of this study predate the infection). Cell type and time point are not known.

The chain recombines TRBV18 with TRBJ2-1; TRBD2 aligns across 12 bases. This CDR3 is 16 amino acids long. Germline V CDR1 and CDR2: KGHSH, LQKENI. The trim removed 3 bases at V and 5 bases at J, leaving 5 bases unmatched. CDR3 nucleotides: TGTGCCAGCTCACCCCGACTAGCGGGAGCAGACAATGAGCAGTTCTTC. It translates to CASSPRLAGADNEQFF.

This clonotype came up a few times. This rearrangement joins TRBV10-1 to TRBJ2-7; D ambiguous. CDR3 length equals 14 residues. Germline V gene sequence: CDR1 WNHNN, CDR2 SYGVQD (reference sequence). Trimming removed 2 bases from V and 2 bases from J, with 10 bases in between. CDR3 DNA sequence: TGCGCCAGCAGTGAGGTGGGGTCGGCCTACGAGCAGTACTTC. It yields the protein CASSEVGSAYEQYF.

The V gene is TRBV19, the J gene TRBJ1-2; no firm D call. This CDR3 region has 15 residues. Per the germline V gene, CDR1 is LNHDA and CDR2 is SQIVND (reference sequence). V shed 2 bases and J shed 2 bases, with 12 bases lying between them. CDR3 bases: TGTGCCAGTAGTATATCCCCTTTCGGGAACTATGGCTACACCTTC. This gives the protein CASSISPFGNYGYTF. Looking up the rest from reference TRBV19 and TRBJ1-2 gives the full variable domain: DGGITQSPKYLFRKEGQNVTLSCEQNLNHDAMYWYRQDPGQGLRLIYYSQIVNDFQKGDIAEGYSVSREKKESFPLTVTSAQKNPTAFYLCASSISPFGNYGYTFGSGTRLTVV.

The rearrangement uses TRBV6-2 or TRBV6-3 and TRBJ2-5; the D gene is possibly TRBD2 (7 bases). Trimming shortened V by 7 bases and J by 5 bases, and 17 bases separated the two germline ends. The CDR3 has 14 residues. CDR1 is MNHEY, CDR2 SVGEGT, per germline. CDR3: CASTDGGGGETQYF. The CDR3 bases are TGTGCCAGCACCGACGGCGGGGGCGGGGAGACCCAGTACTTC.

This clonotype was recorded a few times. The chain uses TRBV4-2 and TRBJ1-5, with D possibly being TRBD1 (5 bases). Per the germline V gene, CDR1 is LGHNA and CDR2 is YNFKEQ. V shed 0 bases and J shed 2 bases, with 5 bases lying between them. The CDR3 consists of 14 residues. The CDR3 nucleotides are TGTGCCAGCAGCCAAGAACAGGGCAATCAGCCCCAGCATTTT. Its protein is CASSQEQGNQPQHF.

A few counts support this clonotype. The chain employs TRBV27 and TRBJ1-6; 8 bases are a match to TRBD1. The V and J ends lost 5 bases and 5 bases, in that order; junction bases with no gene match: 5. The CDR3 runs 15 residues. Germline loops: CDR1 MNHEY, CDR2 SMNVEV (reference sequence). The CDR3 loop is CASSIRQGNNSPLHF. In DNA form, the CDR3 reads TGTGCCAGCAGTATTCGACAGGGGAATAATTCACCCCTCCACTTT.

The chain uses TRBV5-1 and TRBJ1-1; 10 nucleotides line up with TRBD1. Trimming at V came to 3 bases and at J to 3 bases, leaving 8 bases not matched to a gene. Germline V CDR1 and CDR2: SGHRS, YFSETQ. The CDR3 has 16 amino acids. In DNA form, the CDR3 reads TGCGCCAGCAGCTCCGGGACAGGGGTTGGTTACACTGAAGCTTTCTTT. Amino acids: CASSSGTGVGYTEAFF. Using reference TRBV5-1 and TRBJ1-1 for the parts outside the CDR3, the full variable domain is KAGVTQTPRYLIKTRGQQVTLSCSPISGHRSVSWYQQTPGQGLQFLFEYFSETQRNKGNFPGRFSGRQFSNSRSEMNVSTLELGDSALYLCASSSGTGVGYTEAFFGQGTRLTVV.

In its sample, this clonotype was seen once. This chain uses TRBV7-2 with TRBJ1-5, with D possibly matching TRBD1 (6 bases). In germline, CDR1 is SGHTA, CDR2 FQGNSA. This CDR3 contains 15 residues. V lost 5 bases and J lost 7, with 18 bases in between. The chain's CDR3 is CASSLRGGRGQPQHF. CDR3 bases: TGTGCCAGCAGCCTCCGAGGGGGGCGCGGGCAGCCCCAGCATTTT.

The V and J genes are TRBV5-1 and TRBJ2-5; D is possibly TRBD1 (6 bases). The germline V gene encodes CDR1 SGHRS and CDR2 YFSETQ. The CDR3 is made up of 16 amino acids. V shed 0 bases and J shed 4 bases, with 16 bases lying between them. The CDR3 spells CASSLAHGEQGETQYF. CDR3 in DNA: TGCGCCAGCAGCTTGGCCCATGGCGAACAGGGAGAGACCCAGTACTTC.

This chain joins TRBV9 and TRBJ2-2; D unclear. The CDR3 covers 15 residues. Germline V gene lookup returns CDR1 SGDLS and CDR2 YYNGEE. V was shortened by 0 bases and J by 1 base, with 7 bases between the two germline ends. The chain's CDR3 is CASSVAGRNTGELFF. CDR3 nucleotide sequence: TGTGCCAGCAGCGTAGCTGGCAGGAACACCGGGGAGCTGTTTTTT.